This T cell receptor beta chain originates from a study of T-cell reconstitution after alpha-beta-depleted transplantation in children. Study-level findings and limits: Expanded graft clones, several hundred of them, were reportedly the source of alpha-beta T cells about two months after transplant.

In its sample, this clonotype was seen a few times. Its matching antigen is unknown. Preparation of the TCRbeta library involved a method that used unique molecular identifiers. TCRdb re-called the PCR reads through MiXCR, storing one row per CDR3 protein. Of 900,000 or so distinct CDR3 sequences in the sample, approximately 15% were seen once. The source was PBMCs, mostly from graft donor cells, collected 360 days after TCRalphabeta/CD19-depleted stem cell transplant. The TCR sequence derives from a male patient younger than 18 who had a stem cell transplant for acute lymphoblastic leukemia, so the T cells may come from the graft donor.

The CDR3 nucleotides read TGTGCCAGCAGCTTAGTAGTAGACACCGGGGAGCTGTTTTTT. Translating it yields CASSLVVDTGELFF. The chain recombines TRBV11-2 with TRBJ2-2; D ambiguous. This CDR3 has 14 residues. Germline V gene sequence: CDR1 SGHAT, CDR2 FQNNGV. V was shortened by 1 base and J by 3 bases, with 6 bases between the two germline ends.